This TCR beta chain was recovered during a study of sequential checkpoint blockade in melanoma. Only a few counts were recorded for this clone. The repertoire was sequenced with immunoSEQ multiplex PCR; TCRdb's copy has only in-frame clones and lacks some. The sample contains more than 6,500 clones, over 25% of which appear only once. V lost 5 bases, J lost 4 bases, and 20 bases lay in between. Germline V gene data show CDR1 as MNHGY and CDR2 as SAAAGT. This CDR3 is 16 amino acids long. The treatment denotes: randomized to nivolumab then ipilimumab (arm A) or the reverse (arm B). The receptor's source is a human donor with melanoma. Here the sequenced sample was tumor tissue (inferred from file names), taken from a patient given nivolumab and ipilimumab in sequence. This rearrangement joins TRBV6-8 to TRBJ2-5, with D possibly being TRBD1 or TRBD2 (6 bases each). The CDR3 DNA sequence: TGTGCCAGCAGTCAAGGGTTCGTGGGGGGCCCAGAGACCCAGTACTTC. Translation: CASSQGFVGGPETQYF.